One sample yielded the 21 T cell receptor beta chains listed below, sequenced in a study of T cell responses to AZD1222 COVID-19 vaccine (dated by TCRdb to 2020 to 2022). The intended sense of this specimen's time point label: baseline before first vaccination. The method was the immunoSEQ multiplex PCR assay. As stored in TCRdb, this immuneACCESS dataset retains in-frame rearrangements with V and J assigned. A fraction of the clones does not appear; measured against another copy, unresolved V genes explain less than half of the discrepancy, and the remainder lacks a known reason. The sample table lists some 120,000 clones, approximately 83% of them with a count of one. The biggest ten clones account for approximately 1.6% of the sample. This sample comprised peripheral blood, obtained on day 0 of AZD1222 vaccination. The receptor source for this set is an adult in good health.

V is TRBV2 and J is TRBJ2-7; D is uncertain. V was pared by 1 base and J by 4 bases, with 11 bases between. Germline CDR1 and CDR2: SNHLY and FYNNEI. The CDR3 has 14 amino acids. The CDR3 bases are TGTGCCAGCAGTGAAGGGAGATCCCTTTACGAGCAGTACTTC. It is translated as CASSEGRSLYEQYF.

The V call is TRBV2, the J call TRBJ2-2, with TRBD1 matching 7 bases. Germline V gene sequence: CDR1 SNHLY, CDR2 FYNNEI. The V and J ends lost 6 bases and 1 base, in that order; junction bases with no gene match: 14. The CDR3 is made up of 18 amino acids. CDR3 sequence: CASRDTGQAIMNTGELFF. The DNA of the CDR3 is TGTGCCAGCAGGGACACAGGACAGGCCATTATGAACACCGGGGAGCTGTTTTTT.

The V and J genes are TRBV19 and TRBJ2-3, with unresolved D. The CDR3 contains 13 residues. V lost 5 bases, J lost 5 bases, and 11 bases lay in between. Germline CDR1 and CDR2: LNHDA and SQIVND (reference sequence). CDR3 sequence reads: CASSHYPGDTQYF. CDR3 coding DNA: TGTGCCAGTAGTCATTACCCGGGAGATACGCAGTATTTT.

J is TRBJ1-2 and V is TRBV7-5. TRBV7-5 is classified as a pseudogene. CDR3 length equals 16 residues. This chain's CDR3 is CVRRTSGGLGVYGYTF. The CDR3 DNA reads TGTGTCAGAAGAACTAGCGGGGGTTTGGGGGTCTATGGCTACACCTTC.

The chain links TRBV15 to TRBJ1-4; 9 nucleotides align to TRBD1. The V and J ends lost 5 bases and 6 bases, in that order; junction bases with no gene match: 7. Germline assignment: CDR1 LNHNV and CDR2 YYDKDF (reference sequence). The CDR3 is 15 residues long. CDR3: CATSLHRGQDEKLFF. The CDR3 DNA reads as TGTGCCACCAGCCTACACAGGGGGCAGGATGAAAAACTGTTTTTT.

This clone was observed a few times. This chain joins TRBV18 and TRBJ1-2; D unresolved. Germline V gene data show CDR1 as KGHSH and CDR2 as LQKENI. The CDR3 is 14 amino acids. The V gene lost 2 bases and the J gene lost 1 base, with 8 bases spanning the gap. The CDR3 region has the DNA TGTGCCAGCTCACCAGGGGTTGATAACTATGGCTACACCTTC. Translation gives CASSPGVDNYGYTF.

The chain employs TRBV16 and TRBJ1-5; D remains unclear. The ends were cut back, 0 bases at V and 4 bases at J, with 7 bases in the middle. The germline V gene encodes CDR1 KGHSY and CDR2 FQNENV. The CDR3 totals 14 residues. CDR3 DNA sequence: TGTGCCAGCAGCCAATCGACCCCAAATCAGCCCCAGCATTTT. Its translation: CASSQSTPNQPQHF.

This clone was found a few times. This chain joins TRBV30 and TRBJ2-4; D is uncertain. Germline assignment: CDR1 GTSNPN and CDR2 SVGIG (reference sequence). V lost 4 bases and J lost 1, with 14 bases in between. CDR3 length equals 15 residues. CDR3 protein: CAWKGRLLAKNIQYF. CDR3 nucleotides: TGTGCCTGGAAGGGCCGGCTATTGGCCAAAAACATTCAGTACTTC.

This sequence joins TRBV27 and TRBJ1-2; a possible D gene is TRBD1 (6 bases). This CDR3 comprises 14 residues. CDR1 and CDR2 (germline): MNHEY, SMNVEV (reference sequence). V was cut by 2 bases and J by 3 bases, with 10 bases left in between. As DNA, the CDR3 is TGTGCCAGCAGTTTAGGGGGGGCCCACTATGGCTACACCTTC. This codes for CASSLGGAHYGYTF.

This sequence joins TRBV7-6 and TRBJ2-5; 12 nucleotides agree with TRBD2. J was trimmed by 5 bases and V by 0 bases; bases with no gene match: 4. The CDR3 spans 16 residues. The germline CDR1 and CDR2 sequences are SGHVS and FNYEAQ. This CDR3 is CASSLAPSGGAETQYF. For the CDR3, the DNA is TGTGCCAGCAGCTTAGCGCCTAGCGGGGGGGCGGAGACCCAGTACTTC.

This chain joins TRBV9 and TRBJ1-1; D gene ambiguous. The CDR3 runs to 16 residues. CDR1 is SGDLS and CDR2 is YYNGEE in the germline V gene. V was shortened by 4 bases and J by 1 base, with 17 bases between the two germline ends. The CDR3 DNA follows: TGTGCCAGCAGCCCTACGTTGGGCCACCAGAACACTGAAGCTTTCTTT. Translation gives CASSPTLGHQNTEAFF.

This clone was seen a single time. The chain couples TRBV16 to TRBJ1-4, with 7 bases lining up with TRBD1. Per the germline V gene, CDR1 is KGHSY and CDR2 is FQNENV. This CDR3 comprises 15 residues. V lost 0 bases, J lost 6 bases, and 4 bases stayed unmatched. The CDR3 coding sequence is TGTGCCAGCAGCCAATCAAGAGGGACAGATGAAAAACTGTTTTTT. Protein sequence: CASSQSRGTDEKLFF.

The chain links TRBV27 to TRBJ1-2; D call uncertain. From germline, CDR1 is MNHEY and CDR2 SMNVEV (reference sequence). V shed 4 bases and J shed 4 bases, with 7 bases lying between them. The CDR3 contains 12 residues. Here the CDR3 reads CASSSDLYGYTF. In DNA, the CDR3 is TGTGCCAGCAGTTCTGACCTCTATGGCTACACCTTC.

J is TRBJ1-5 and V is TRBV10-3; 7 bases agree with TRBD1. CDR3 length: 13 amino acids. The V and J ends lost 6 bases and 4 bases, in that order; junction bases with no gene match: 3. The germline CDR1 and CDR2 sequences are ENHRY and SYGVKD. The CDR3 region has the DNA TGTGCCATCAGACCGACAGGGAATCAGCCCCAGCATTTT. Translation: CAIRPTGNQPQHF.

The chain uses TRBV5-1 and TRBJ1-4; D unclear. The length of the CDR3 is 15 residues. Germline-derived CDR1 and CDR2 are SGHRS and YFSETQ. V gave up 0 bases and J gave up 7 bases, with 13 bases separating them. CDR3 loop: CASSLVAGVGEKLFF. The DNA of the CDR3 is TGCGCCAGCAGCTTGGTAGCCGGGGTGGGTGAAAAACTGTTTTTT.

The chain employs TRBV19 and TRBJ2-7; 10 bases line up with TRBD1. CDR1 is LNHDA, CDR2 SQIVND, per germline (reference sequence). This CDR3 contains 15 residues. Trimming at V came to 5 bases and at J to 0 bases, leaving 4 bases not matched to a gene. The CDR3 sequence is CASSPGTGASYEQYF. The CDR3 DNA reads TGTGCCAGTAGTCCCGGGACAGGGGCCTCCTACGAGCAGTACTTC.

This clone was seen a single time. This rearrangement joins TRBV12-3 or TRBV12-4 to TRBJ1-2; 9 positions match TRBD1. Unmatched junction bases numbered 7, after V lost 6 bases and J lost 8 bases. The CDR3 is 13 amino acids. The CDR3 is CASRKQGAGGYTF. The CDR3 region has the DNA TGTGCCAGCAGAAAACAGGGGGCAGGCGGCTACACCTTC.

This clone was seen only a few times. The genes are TRBV18 and TRBJ1-2; 8 bases agree with TRBD1. The CDR3 is 14 amino acids. V gave up 6 bases and J gave up 5 bases; unmatched junction bases: 8. Germline lookup yields CDR1 KGHSH and CDR2 LQKENI. The CDR3 coding sequence is TGTGCCAGCTCCCGAGGACAGGGTAAATATGGCTACACCTTC. Translated: CASSRGQGKYGYTF.

The V gene is TRBV11-3, the J gene TRBJ2-1; tentative D call: TRBD2 (5 bases). The CDR3 totals 11 residues. Per the germline V gene, CDR1 is SGHNT and CDR2 is YENEEA. With 10 bases removed from V and 15 bases from J, the gap between germline ends came to 19 bases. The CDR3 is CATTSEGMVFF. Here the CDR3 DNA reads TGTGCCACCACATCCGAGGGTATGGTGTTCTTC. Supplemented by reference TRBV11-3 and TRBJ2-1, the full variable domain reads EAGVVQSPRYKIIEKKQPVAFWCNPISGHNTLYWYLQNLGQGPELLIRYENEEAVDDSQLPKDRFSAERLKGVDSTLKIQPAELGDSAVYLCATTSEGMVFFGPGTRLTVL.

The V and J genes are TRBV5-6 and TRBJ1-2; the D is unclear. The germline CDR1 and CDR2 sequences are SGHDT and YYEEEE. This CDR3 comprises 12 residues. Trimming shortened V by 5 bases and J by 8 bases, and 13 bases separated the two germline ends. Here the CDR3 DNA reads TGTGCCAGCAGGCTGGCGGGAGGGGGCTACACCTTC. Amino acid sequence: CASRLAGGGYTF.

This chain joins TRBV3-1 (or the pseudogene TRBV3-2) and TRBJ1-4, with D possibly TRBD1 on 6 matching bases. The CDR3 totals 15 residues. V lost 1 base and J 8 bases, leaving 14 bases between the germline ends. The V gene's germline CDR1 is LGHDT and CDR2 YNNKEL (reference sequence). CDR3 in DNA: TGTGCCAGCAGCCAAGCTCCCGGGACAACGGAAAAACTGTTTTTT. Its translation: CASSQAPGTTEKLFF.